This T cell receptor (beta chain) was captured in a study of T-cell reconstitution after alpha-beta-depleted transplantation in children. Germline V gene lookup returns CDR1 LGHDT and CDR2 YNNKEL (reference sequence). This CDR3 is built from 16 residues. The trim removed 6 bases at V and 5 bases at J, leaving 7 bases unmatched. Unique molecular identifiers were incorporated when the TCRbeta library was constructed. TCRdb used MiXCR to reprocess the PCR reads, holding one entry per CDR3 protein. The repertoire holds about 830,000 distinct CDR3 sequences, with roughly 15% as singletons. This clonotype was recorded once. Its specificity is not known. Study-wide findings and caveats: By about two months after transplant, alpha-beta T cells reportedly arose from several hundred graft clones that had expanded. The high TCRbeta diversity at day 60 in some patients came from surviving recipient T cells and thymic progenitors. The main origin of T-cell counts and diversity one year after transplant was newly produced T cells.

Here the sequenced sample was PBMCs, mostly from graft donor cells, taken 360 days after TCRalphabeta/CD19-depleted stem cell transplant. The clonotype comes from a male patient between 5 and 17 years old who had a stem cell transplant for acute lymphoblastic leukemia, so the T cells may come from the graft donor. V is TRBV3-1 and J is TRBJ2-1; 13 nucleotides agree with TRBD2. CDR3 sequence reads: CASRLAGGPLNNEQFF. For the CDR3, the DNA is TGTGCCAGCAGACTAGCGGGAGGGCCTCTTAACAATGAGCAGTTCTTC.